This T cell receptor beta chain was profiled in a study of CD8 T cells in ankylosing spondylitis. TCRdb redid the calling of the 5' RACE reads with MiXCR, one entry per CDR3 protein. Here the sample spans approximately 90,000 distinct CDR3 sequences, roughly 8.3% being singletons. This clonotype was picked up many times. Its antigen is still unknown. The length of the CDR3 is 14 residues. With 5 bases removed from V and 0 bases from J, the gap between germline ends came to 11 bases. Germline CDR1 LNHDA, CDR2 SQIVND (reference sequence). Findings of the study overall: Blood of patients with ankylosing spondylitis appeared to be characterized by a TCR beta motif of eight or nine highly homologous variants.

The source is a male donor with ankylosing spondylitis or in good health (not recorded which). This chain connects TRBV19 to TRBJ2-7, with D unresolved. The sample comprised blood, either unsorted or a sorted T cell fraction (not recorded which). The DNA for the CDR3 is TGTGCCAGTAGTCGGAGTATAGGCTCCTACGAGCAGTACTTC. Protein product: CASSRSIGSYEQYF.